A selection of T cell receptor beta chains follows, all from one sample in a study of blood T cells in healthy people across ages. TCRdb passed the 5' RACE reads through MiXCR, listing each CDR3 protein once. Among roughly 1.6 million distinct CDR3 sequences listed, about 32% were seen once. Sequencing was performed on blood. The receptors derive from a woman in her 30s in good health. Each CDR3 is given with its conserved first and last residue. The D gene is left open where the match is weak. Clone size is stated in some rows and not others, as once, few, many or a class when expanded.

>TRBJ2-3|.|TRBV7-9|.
TGTGCCAGCAGCTTCGGGGGATCACGCACAGATACGCAGTATTTT
CASSFGGSRTDTQYF
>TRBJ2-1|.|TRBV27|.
TGTGCCAGCAGCCCAGGGGTATTCAATGAGCAGTTCTTC
CASSPGVFNEQFF
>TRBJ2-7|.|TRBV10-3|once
TGTGCCATCAGTGCGAGGGATACCTACGAGCAGTACTTC
CAISARDTYEQYF
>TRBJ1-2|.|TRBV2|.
TGTGCCAGCAGTGATAGGTCGAACTCTGGCTACACCTTC
CASSDRSNSGYTF
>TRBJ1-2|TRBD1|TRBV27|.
TGTGCCAGCAGACCCACAGGGGCGTGGAGCTACACCTTC
CASRPTGAWSYTF
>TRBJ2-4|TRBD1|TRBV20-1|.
TGCAGTGCTAGAGATTGGATGACAGGGAAGAACATTCAGTACTTC
CSARDWMTGKNIQYF
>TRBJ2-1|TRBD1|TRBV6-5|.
TGTGCCAGCAGTTTGCCCGGGACAGAAAAATACAATGAGCAGTTCTTC
CASSLPGTEKYNEQFF
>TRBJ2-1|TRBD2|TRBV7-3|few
TGTGCCAGCAGCTCCGAGACGACGGGACTAGCGGCCAATGAGCAGTTCTTC
CASSSETTGLAANEQFF
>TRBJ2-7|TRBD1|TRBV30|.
TGTGCCTGGAGTCTGGGGGACAGAGAGTACGAGCAGTACTTC
CAWSLGDREYEQYF
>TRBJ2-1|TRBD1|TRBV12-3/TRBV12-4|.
TGTGCCAGCAATAGACTACGCGGGACAGGGGATTACAATGAGCAGTTCTTC
CASNRLRGTGDYNEQFF
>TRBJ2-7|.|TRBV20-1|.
TGCAGTGCTAGAGTCCAGGGGTCCTACGAGCAGTACTTC
CSARVQGSYEQYF
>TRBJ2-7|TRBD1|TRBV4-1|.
TGCGCCAGCAGCCAAGAAGACAGGGACTACGAGCAGTACTTC
CASSQEDRDYEQYF
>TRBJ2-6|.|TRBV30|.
TGTGCCTGGAGTGTAGGTACTGGGGCCAACGTCCTGACTTTC
CAWSVGTGANVLTF
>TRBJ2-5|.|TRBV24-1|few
TGTGCCACCAGTGATGCAGGGTTGGGGACCCAGTACTTC
CATSDAGLGTQYF
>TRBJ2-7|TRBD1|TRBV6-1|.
TGTGCCAGCGCCCCACCAGGACAGGGGTACGAGCAGTACTTC
CASAPPGQGYEQYF
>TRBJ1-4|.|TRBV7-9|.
TGTGCCAGCAGCTTAGTTACCGGGATCGGCGAAAAACTGTTTTTT
CASSLVTGIGEKLFF
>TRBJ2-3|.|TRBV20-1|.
TGCAGTGCTAGCCTCGTAGTCACTCCCTTGGCAGATACGCAGTATTTT
CSASLVVTPLADTQYF
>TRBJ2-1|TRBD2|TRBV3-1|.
TGTGCCAGCAGCCAAGAAACCCTGACGGGGGGGTTTTACAATGGGCAGTTCTTC
CASSQETLTGGFYNGQFF
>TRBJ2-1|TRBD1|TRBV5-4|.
TGTGCCAGCAGCCGGCTGGGACAGGGAACCTACAATGAGCAGTTCTTC
CASSRLGQGTYNEQFF
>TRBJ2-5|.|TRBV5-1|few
TGCGCCAGCAACCCCCAACCGGGAGAGACCCAGTACTTC
CASNPQPGETQYF
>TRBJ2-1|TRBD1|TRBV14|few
TGTGCCAGCAGCCAAAAGGTCGGCCGGGACAGGGTAACTGAGCAGTTCTTC
CASSQKVGRDRVTEQFF
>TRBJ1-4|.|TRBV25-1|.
TGTGCCAGCAGTGAATTCGGGGAAAAACTGTTTTTT
CASSEFGEKLFF
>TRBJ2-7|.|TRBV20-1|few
TGCATCTCCCTCCAGGGCCCCTACGAGCAGTACTTC
CISLQGPYEQYF
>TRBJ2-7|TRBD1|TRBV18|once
TGTGCCAGCTCACCGAACATACCGGACAGGGCGATCGACGAGCAGTACTTC
CASSPNIPDRAIDEQYF
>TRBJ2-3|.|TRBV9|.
TGTGCCAGCAGCGAGGGTTTGAGCCCCAACACAGATACGCAGTATTTT
CASSEGLSPNTDTQYF
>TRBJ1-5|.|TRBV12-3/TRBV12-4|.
TGTGCCAGCAGTCGAGGGGGGTTGCAGCCCCAGCATTTT
CASSRGGLQPQHF
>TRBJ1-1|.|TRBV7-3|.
TGTGCCAGCAGCCAACAGGGCAGTAACACTGAAGCTTTCTTT
CASSQQGSNTEAFF
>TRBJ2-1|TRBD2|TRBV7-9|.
TGTGCCAGCAGCTCCACCCCTCCGGGAGGAAATGAGCAGTTCTTC
CASSSTPPGGNEQFF
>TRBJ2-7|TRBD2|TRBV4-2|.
TGTGCCAGCAGCCAGGCGACTAGCGGGGATTCCTACGAGCAGTACTTC
CASSQATSGDSYEQYF
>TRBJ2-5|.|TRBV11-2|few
TGTGCCAGCAGGTTACTCGGGATTCAAGAGACCCAGTACTTC
CASRLLGIQETQYF
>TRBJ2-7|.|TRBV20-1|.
TGCAGTGCTAGAGATGAACTACTAGCCTACGAGCAGTACTTC
CSARDELLAYEQYF
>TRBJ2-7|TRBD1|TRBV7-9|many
TGTGCCAGCAGCCGCCAAACAGGGGGCGCGGAGCAGTACTTC
CASSRQTGGAEQYF
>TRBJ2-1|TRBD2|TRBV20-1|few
TGCAGTGCTTTTCCGGGACTAGGGAATTACAATGAGCAGTTCTTC
CSAFPGLGNYNEQFF
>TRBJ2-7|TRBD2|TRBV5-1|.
TGCGCCAGCAGATCGGGACTAGCGGGGAACTACGAGCAGTACTTC
CASRSGLAGNYEQYF
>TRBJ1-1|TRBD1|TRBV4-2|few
TGTGCCAGCAGCCAGGGGATCCTTGTGGGACAGGATTTCACTGAAGCTTTCTTT
CASSQGILVGQDFTEAFF
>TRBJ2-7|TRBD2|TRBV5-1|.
TGCGCCAGCAGCTATAGCGGGATTGGCTACGAGCAGTACTTC
CASSYSGIGYEQYF
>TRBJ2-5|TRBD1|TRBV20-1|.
TGCAGTGCTAGGAGTCTGGGGCAGGGGGCACAAGAGACCCAGTACTTC
CSARSLGQGAQETQYF
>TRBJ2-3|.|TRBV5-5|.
TGTGCCAGCAGCTCAGGCCTAAGCACCGTAGATACGCAGTATTTT
CASSSGLSTVDTQYF
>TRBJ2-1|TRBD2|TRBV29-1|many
TGCAGCGTTGAAAGGACTAGCGGGGTAAATGAGCAGTTCTTC
CSVERTSGVNEQFF